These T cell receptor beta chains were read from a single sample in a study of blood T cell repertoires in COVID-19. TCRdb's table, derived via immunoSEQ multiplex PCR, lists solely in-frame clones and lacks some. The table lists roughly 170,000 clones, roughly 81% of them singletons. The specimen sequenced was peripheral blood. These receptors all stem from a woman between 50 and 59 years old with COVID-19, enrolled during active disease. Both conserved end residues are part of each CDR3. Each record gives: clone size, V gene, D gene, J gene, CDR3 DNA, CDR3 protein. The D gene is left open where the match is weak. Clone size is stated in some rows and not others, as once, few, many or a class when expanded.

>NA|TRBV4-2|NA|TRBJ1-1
TGTGCCAGCAGCCAAGAGGCGGGGGGGTTTGAAGCTTTCTTT
CASSQEAGGFEAFF
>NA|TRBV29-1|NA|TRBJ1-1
TGCAGCGTTGAAATGTTGGCATACACTGAAGCTTTCTTT
CSVEMLAYTEAFF
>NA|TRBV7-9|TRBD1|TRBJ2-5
TGTGCCAGCAGCCCCGGACAGGGTCAAGAGACCCAGTACTTC
CASSPGQGQETQYF
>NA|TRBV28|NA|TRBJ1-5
TGTGCCAGCAGTTTAATCAGTGCCCGGCCCCAGCATTTT
CASSLISARPQHF
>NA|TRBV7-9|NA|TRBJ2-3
TGTGCCAGCAGCATCGGGGTCACAGATACGCAGTATTTT
CASSIGVTDTQYF
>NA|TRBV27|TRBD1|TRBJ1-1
TGTGCCAGCAGTTTAAGGGGGACAGGGAACACTGAAGCTTTCTTT
CASSLRGTGNTEAFF
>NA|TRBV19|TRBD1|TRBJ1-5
TGTGCCAGTAGTTGGACAGGGGATCAGCCCCAGCATTTT
CASSWTGDQPQHF
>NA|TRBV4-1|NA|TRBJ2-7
TGCGCCAGCAGCCAATCCGGGACAAGGGGCACCTACGAGCAGTACTTC
CASSQSGTRGTYEQYF
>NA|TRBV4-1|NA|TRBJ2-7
TGCGCCAGCAGCCAAGCAGGTGATAGCTCCTACGAGCAGTACTTC
CASSQAGDSSYEQYF
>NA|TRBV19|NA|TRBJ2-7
TGTGCCAGTAGTATAGGTAGATTGGGCAGGACAAGCTCCTACGAGCAGTACTTC
CASSIGRLGRTSSYEQYF
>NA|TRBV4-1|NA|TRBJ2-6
TGCGCCAGCAGCCAAGATCGGGGCGGGGCAAGCTCTGGGGCCAACGTCCTGACTTTC
CASSQDRGGASSGANVLTF
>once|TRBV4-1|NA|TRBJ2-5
TGCGCCAGCAGCCAAGAGGGATCGGGGGGCTGGGGCCGGAAGACCCAGTACTTC
CASSQEGSGGWGRKTQYF
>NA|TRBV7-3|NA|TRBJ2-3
TGTGCCAGCAGCCCCGACTCGGGAGGCACAGATACGCAGTATTTT
CASSPDSGGTDTQYF
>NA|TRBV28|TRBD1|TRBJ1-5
TGTGCCAGCAGTTTAAGGCGACAGGGCCCCAATCAGCCCCAGCATTTT
CASSLRRQGPNQPQHF
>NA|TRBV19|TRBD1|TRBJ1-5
TGTGCCGCATCGACTCAGGGGGGCAATCAGCCCCAGCATTTT
CAASTQGGNQPQHF
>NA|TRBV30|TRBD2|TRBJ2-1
TGTGCCTGGGTGGCTGCCACTAGCGTCTACAATGAGCAGTTCTTC
CAWVAATSVYNEQFF
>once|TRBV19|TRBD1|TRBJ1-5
TGTGCCAGTAGTATAATACAGGGGGCGAATCAGCCCCAGCATTTT
CASSIIQGANQPQHF
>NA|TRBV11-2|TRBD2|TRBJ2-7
TGTGCCAGCAGCTCTCTAGCGGGGAGCTCCTACGAGCAGTACTTC
CASSSLAGSSYEQYF
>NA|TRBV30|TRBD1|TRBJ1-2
TGTGCCTGGAGTTGGGGGACAGGGGGCGTCCGTACCACGATTAACTATGGCTACACCTTC
CAWSWGTGGVRTTINYGYTF
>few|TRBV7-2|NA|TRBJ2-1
TGTGCCAGCAGCTCCTCTCGCGTAGGAGTAGCTGAGCAGTTCTTC
CASSSSRVGVAEQFF
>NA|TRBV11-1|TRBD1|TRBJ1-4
TGTGCCAGCAGCCCGCTCGGACAGGGCGGAAATGAAAAACTGTTTTTT
CASSPLGQGGNEKLFF
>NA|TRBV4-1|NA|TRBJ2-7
TGCGCCAGCAGCCTGGGCCAGCACTCCTACGAGCAGTACTTC
CASSLGQHSYEQYF
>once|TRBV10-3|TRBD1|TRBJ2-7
TGTGCCATCAGCCAAAACAGGGGGGATATCAACGAGCAGTACTTC
CAISQNRGDINEQYF
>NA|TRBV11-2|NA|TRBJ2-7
TGTGCCAGCAGCTTTGGGCCCCAATTAGGAACCTTC
CASSFGPQLGTF
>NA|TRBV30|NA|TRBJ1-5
TGTGCCTGGAAGACGGGAGGTCAGCCCCAGCATTTT
CAWKTGGQPQHF
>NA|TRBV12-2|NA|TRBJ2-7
TGTGCAAGTCTAGTGCGGCAGGGTGACGAGCAGTACTTC
CASLVRQGDEQYF
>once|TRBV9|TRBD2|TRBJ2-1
TGTGCCAGCAGCGTAGGAGTTGGGGCGGGGGGATACAATGAGCAGTTCTTC
CASSVGVGAGGYNEQFF
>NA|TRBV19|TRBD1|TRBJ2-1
TGTGCCAGTAGTGCCCCCGGGACAGGGGTTCCCCCGGGTTACAATGAGCAGTTCTTC
CASSAPGTGVPPGYNEQFF